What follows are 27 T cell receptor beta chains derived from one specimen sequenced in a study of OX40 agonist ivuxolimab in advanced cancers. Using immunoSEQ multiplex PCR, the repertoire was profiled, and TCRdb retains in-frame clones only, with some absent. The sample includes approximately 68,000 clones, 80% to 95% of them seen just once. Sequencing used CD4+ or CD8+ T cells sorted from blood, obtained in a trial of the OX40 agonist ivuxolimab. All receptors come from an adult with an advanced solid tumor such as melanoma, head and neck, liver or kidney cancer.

CDR3 nucleotides: TGTGCCATCAGCCGGCTCCGATCGACAGGGGGGGAGGATACGCAGTATTTT. Translated: CAISRLRSTGGEDTQYF. This rearrangement joins TRBV10-3 to TRBJ2-3; 9 bases fit TRBD1. The V gene's germline CDR1 is ENHRY and CDR2 SYGVKD. The CDR3 totals 17 residues. With V trimmed by 6 bases and J by 6 bases, 16 bases remained unmatched.

The CDR3 protein is CASGLLQETRGEAFF. CDR3 sequence (DNA): TGTGCTAGTGGTTTGCTCCAAGAGACTCGGGGTGAAGCTTTCTTT. The chain combines TRBV12-5 with TRBJ1-1; D is uncertain. The V gene's germline CDR1 is LGHNT and CDR2 FRNRAP. The CDR3 consists of 15 residues. Trimming removed 2 bases from V and 7 bases from J, with 17 bases in between.

The CDR3 sequence: CASSVARWATGELFF. For the CDR3, the DNA is TGTGCCAGCAGCGTAGCCCGGTGGGCCACCGGGGAGCTGTTTTTT. The chain uses TRBV9 and TRBJ2-2; D is uncertain. Germline-derived CDR1 and CDR2 are SGDLS and YYNGEE. The CDR3 sequence is 15 residues long. V lost 0 bases and J lost 4, with 10 bases in between.

The DNA for the CDR3 is TGTGCCAGCAGTTACTCCTCCAGTCTCTATGGCTACACCTTC. Translated: CASSYSSSLYGYTF. The V gene is TRBV6-6, the J gene TRBJ1-2, with D hard to call. This CDR3 contains 14 residues. CDR1 is MNHNY, CDR2 SVGAGI, per germline (reference sequence). Trimming took off 0 bases at V and 4 bases at J, with 9 bases between the two ends.

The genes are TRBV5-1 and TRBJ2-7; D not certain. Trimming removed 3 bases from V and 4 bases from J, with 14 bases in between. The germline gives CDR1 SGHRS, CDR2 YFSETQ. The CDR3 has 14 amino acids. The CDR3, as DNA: TGCGCCAGCAGCTCGTCCAGCTGGGATTACGAGCAGTACTTC. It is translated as CASSSSSWDYEQYF.

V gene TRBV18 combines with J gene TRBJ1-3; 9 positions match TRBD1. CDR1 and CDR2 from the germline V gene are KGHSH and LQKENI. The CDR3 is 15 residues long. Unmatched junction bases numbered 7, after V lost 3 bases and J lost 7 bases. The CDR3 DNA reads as TGTGCCAGCTCACCGCCACAGGGGGCGCGGAACACCATATATTTT. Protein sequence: CASSPPQGARNTIYF.

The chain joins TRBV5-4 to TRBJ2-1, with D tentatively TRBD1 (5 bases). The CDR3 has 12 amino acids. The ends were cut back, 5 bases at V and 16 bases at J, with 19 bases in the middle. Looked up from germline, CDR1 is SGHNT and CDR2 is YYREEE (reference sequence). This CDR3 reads CASSRGGTTSFF. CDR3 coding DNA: TGTGCCAGCAGTAGGGGCGGCACGACTTCTTTCTTC.

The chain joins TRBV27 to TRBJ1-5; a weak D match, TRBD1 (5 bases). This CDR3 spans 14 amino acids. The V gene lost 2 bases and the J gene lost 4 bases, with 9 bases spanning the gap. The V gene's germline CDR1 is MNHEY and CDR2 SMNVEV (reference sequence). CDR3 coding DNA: TGTGCCAGCAGTTTACTGGGGCCTAATCAGCCCCAGCATTTT. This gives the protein CASSLLGPNQPQHF.

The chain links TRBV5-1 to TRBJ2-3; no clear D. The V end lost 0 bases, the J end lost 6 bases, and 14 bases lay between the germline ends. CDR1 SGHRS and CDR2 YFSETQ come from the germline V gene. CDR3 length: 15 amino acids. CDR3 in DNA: TGCGCCAGCAGCTTGGGGGCAGTGATACCCGATACGCAGTATTTT. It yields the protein CASSLGAVIPDTQYF.

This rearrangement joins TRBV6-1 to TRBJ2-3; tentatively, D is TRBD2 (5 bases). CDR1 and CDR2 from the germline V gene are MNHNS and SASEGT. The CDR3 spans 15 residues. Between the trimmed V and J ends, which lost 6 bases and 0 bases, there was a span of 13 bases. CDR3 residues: CASSVGGLSTDTQYF. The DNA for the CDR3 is TGTGCCAGCAGCGTTGGCGGGCTGAGCACAGATACGCAGTATTTT.

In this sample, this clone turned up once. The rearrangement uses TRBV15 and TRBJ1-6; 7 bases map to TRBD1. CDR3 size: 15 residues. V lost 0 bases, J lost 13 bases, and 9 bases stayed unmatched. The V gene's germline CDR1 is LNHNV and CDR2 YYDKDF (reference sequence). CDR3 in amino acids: CATSRDKGTGVPLHF. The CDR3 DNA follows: TGTGCCACCAGCAGAGATAAGGGAACAGGGGTTCCCCTCCACTTT.

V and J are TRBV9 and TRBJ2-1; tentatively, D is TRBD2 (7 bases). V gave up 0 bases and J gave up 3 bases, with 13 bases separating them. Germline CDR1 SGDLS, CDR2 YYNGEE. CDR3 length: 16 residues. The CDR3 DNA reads TGTGCCAGCAGCGTAGCTAGGGGGGGCCGCTACAATGAGCAGTTCTTC. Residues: CASSVARGGRYNEQFF. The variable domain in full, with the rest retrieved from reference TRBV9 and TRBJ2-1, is DSGVTQTPKHLITATGQRVTLRCSPRSGDLSVYWYQQSLDQGLQFLIQYYNGEERAKGNILERFSAQQFPDLHSELNLSSLELGDSALYFCASSVARGGRYNEQFFGPGTRLTVL.

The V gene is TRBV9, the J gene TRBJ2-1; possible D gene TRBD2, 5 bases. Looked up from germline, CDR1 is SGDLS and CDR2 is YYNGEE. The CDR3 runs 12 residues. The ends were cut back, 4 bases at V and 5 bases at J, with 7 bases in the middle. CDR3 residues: CASSHGDNEQFF. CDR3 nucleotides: TGTGCCAGCAGCCACGGGGACAATGAGCAGTTCTTC.

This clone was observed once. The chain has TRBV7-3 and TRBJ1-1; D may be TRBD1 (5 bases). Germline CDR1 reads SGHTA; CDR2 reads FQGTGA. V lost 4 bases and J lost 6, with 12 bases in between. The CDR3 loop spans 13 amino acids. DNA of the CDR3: TGTGCCAGCAGCTATCGGCAGGGACCTGAAGCTTTCTTT. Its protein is CASSYRQGPEAFF.

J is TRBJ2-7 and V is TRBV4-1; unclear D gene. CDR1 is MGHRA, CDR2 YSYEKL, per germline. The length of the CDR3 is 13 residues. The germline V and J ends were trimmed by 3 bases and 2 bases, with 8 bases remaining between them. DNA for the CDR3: TGCGCCAGCAGCCAGGGTGCTCCCTACGAGCAGTACTTC. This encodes CASSQGAPYEQYF.

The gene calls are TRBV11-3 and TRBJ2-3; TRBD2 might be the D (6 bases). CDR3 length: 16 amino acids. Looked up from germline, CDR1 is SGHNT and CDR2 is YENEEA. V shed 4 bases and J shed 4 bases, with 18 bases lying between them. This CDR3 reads CASSSGQAGSADTQYF. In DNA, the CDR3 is TGTGCCAGCAGCTCTGGTCAGGCGGGGAGCGCAGATACGCAGTATTTT.

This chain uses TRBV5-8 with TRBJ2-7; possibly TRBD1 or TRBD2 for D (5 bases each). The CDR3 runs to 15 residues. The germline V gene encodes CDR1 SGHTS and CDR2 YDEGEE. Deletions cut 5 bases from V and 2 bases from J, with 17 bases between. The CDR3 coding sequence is TGTGCCAGCAGTTTTGAACTGGGGGACCCCTACGAGCAGTACTTC. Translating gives CASSFELGDPYEQYF.

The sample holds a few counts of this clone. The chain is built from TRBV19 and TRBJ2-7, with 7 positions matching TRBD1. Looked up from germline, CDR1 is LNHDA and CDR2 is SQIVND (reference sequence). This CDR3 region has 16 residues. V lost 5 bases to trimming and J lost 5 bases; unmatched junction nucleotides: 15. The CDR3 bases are TGTGCCAGTAGTCCTAAAGACAGGGCTTTTCGCCACGAGCAGTACTTC. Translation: CASSPKDRAFRHEQYF.

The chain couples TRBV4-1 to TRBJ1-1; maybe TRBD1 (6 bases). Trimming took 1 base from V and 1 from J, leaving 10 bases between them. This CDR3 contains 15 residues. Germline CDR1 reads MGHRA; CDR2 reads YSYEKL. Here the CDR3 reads CASSQGVGGNTEAFF. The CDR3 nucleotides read TGCGCCAGCAGCCAAGGGGTAGGGGGGAACACTGAAGCTTTCTTT.

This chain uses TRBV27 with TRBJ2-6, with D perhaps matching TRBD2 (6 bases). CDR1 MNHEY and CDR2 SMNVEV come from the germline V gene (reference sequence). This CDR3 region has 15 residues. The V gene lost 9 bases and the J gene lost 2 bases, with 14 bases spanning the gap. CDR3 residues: CASTGGVTGANVLTF. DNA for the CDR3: TGTGCCAGTACCGGCGGGGTAACTGGGGCCAACGTCCTGACTTTC.

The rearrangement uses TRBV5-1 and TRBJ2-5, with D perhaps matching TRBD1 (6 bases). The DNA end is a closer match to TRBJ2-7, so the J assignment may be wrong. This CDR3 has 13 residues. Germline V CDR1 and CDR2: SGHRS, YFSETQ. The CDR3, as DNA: TGCGCCAGCAGCTGGACAGTATCCTACGAGCAGTACTTC. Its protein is CASSWTVSYEQYF.

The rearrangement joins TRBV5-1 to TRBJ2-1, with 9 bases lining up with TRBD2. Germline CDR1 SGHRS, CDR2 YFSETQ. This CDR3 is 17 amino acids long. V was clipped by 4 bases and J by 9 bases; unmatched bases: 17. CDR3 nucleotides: TGCGCCAGCAGCCCTACGGATTCAACTAGCGGGTACGGTGAGCAGTTCTTC. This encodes CASSPTDSTSGYGEQFF.

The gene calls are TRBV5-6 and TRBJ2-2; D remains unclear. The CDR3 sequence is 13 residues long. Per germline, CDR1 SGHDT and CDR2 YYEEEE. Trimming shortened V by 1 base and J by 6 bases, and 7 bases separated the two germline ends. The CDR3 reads CASSLILAGELFF. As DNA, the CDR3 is TGTGCCAGCAGCTTGATTTTGGCCGGGGAGCTGTTTTTT.

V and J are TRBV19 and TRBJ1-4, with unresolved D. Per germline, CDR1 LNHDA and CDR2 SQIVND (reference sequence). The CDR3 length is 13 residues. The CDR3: CAPPATGYEKLFF. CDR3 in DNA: TGTGCTCCACCAGCGACCGGGTATGAAAAACTGTTTTTT.

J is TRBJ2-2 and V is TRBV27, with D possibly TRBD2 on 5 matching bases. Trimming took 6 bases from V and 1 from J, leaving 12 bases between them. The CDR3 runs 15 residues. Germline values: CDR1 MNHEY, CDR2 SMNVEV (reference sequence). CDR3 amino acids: CASSWARVNTGELFF. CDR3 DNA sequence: TGTGCCAGCAGCTGGGCGAGGGTGAACACCGGGGAGCTGTTTTTT.

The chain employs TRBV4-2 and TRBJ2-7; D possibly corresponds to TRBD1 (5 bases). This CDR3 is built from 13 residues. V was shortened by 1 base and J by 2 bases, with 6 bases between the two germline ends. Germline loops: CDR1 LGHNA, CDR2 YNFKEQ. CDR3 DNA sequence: TGTGCCAGCAGCCAAGCAGGGACCTACGAGCAGTACTTC. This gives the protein CASSQAGTYEQYF.

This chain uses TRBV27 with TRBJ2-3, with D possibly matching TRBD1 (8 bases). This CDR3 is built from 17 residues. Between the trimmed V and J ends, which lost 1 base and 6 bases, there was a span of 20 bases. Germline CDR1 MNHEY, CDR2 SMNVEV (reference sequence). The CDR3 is CASSLLQTGGGVDTQYF. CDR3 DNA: TGTGCCAGCAGTTTATTGCAAACAGGGGGGGGAGTGGATACGCAGTATTTT.